The clone carrying this T cell receptor beta chain was found a few times. Its antigen remains unidentified. This CDR3 is 16 amino acids long. Germline trimming cut 5 bases from V and 6 bases from J; bases unmatched to any gene: 8. The germline gives CDR1 SGHTA, CDR2 FQGNSA. Each population that was sorted was more than 98% pure. These data are taken from a study of beta chain features in type 1 diabetes. The entirety of the isolated RNA underwent reverse transcription, so expressed TCRB transcripts were sequenced. Sequenced by immunoSEQ multiplex PCR; TCRdb stores in-frame clones only, minus some. Altogether around 690,000 clones are present, around an eighth being singletons, with the ten largest covering approximately 0.11%. Points from the study as a whole: Across all four CD4+ subsets, people with type 1 diabetes showed modestly shorter TCRB CDR3s.

The chain uses TRBV7-2 and TRBJ2-3, with 13 bases aligning to TRBD2. The source material was naive CD4+ T cells from blood. The sequence derives from a man aged 30 to 39 with type 1 diabetes. CDR3 residues: CASSPKLAGGRDTQYF. The CDR3 DNA reads as TGTGCCAGCAGCCCCAAACTAGCGGGGGGGCGGGATACGCAGTATTTT.